This T cell receptor beta chain was identified during a study of neoadjuvant anti-PD-1 for oral cavity cancer. Across the study: Non-progressing patients received a fourth nivolumab dose near day 43, then surgery on days 50-56.

Deletions cut 6 bases from V and 4 bases from J, with 7 bases between. CDR3 length: 12 amino acids. Germline V CDR1 and CDR2: MNHNY, SVGAGI (reference sequence). Specified time point: after neoadjuvant nivolumab, at surgical resection. Cohort: HPV-negative, locally advanced oral cavity squamous cell carcinoma patients. The repertoire was sequenced with immunoSEQ multiplex PCR; TCRdb's copy has only in-frame clones and lacks some. The sample contains around 68,000 clones, less than 90% of which appear only once. The chain combines TRBV6-6 with TRBJ2-1; D remains unclear. Source: PBMCs, taken after nivolumab (anti-PD-1) treatment. This TCR was recovered from a person aged 40 to 85 with oral cavity squamous cell carcinoma. The CDR3 spells CASSPDYNEQFF. In DNA, the CDR3 is TGTGCCAGCAGCCCCGATTACAATGAGCAGTTCTTC.